This T cell receptor (beta chain) comes out of a study of T cell clones after liver transplantation. Some clones are missing from TCRdb's copy, which holds only in-frame ones; the method was immunoSEQ multiplex PCR. The table includes approximately 51,000 clones, 65% to 80% detected once. V lost 2 bases to trimming and J lost 0 bases, with 10 bases between them. CDR1 GTSNPN and CDR2 SVGIG come from the germline V gene (reference sequence). There are 14 residues in the CDR3. Thawed unstimulated PBMCs were FACS-sorted by CD3, CD4 and CD8 into two populations. This chain connects TRBV30 to TRBJ1-2; D unresolved. The clonotype originates from a human patient who received a liver transplant. The graft donor may account for some of the T cells. The source was CD4+ T cells from blood, collected 54 months after liver transplant. The CDR3 DNA sequence: TGTGCCTGGAGTCGGACGGATACTAACTATGGCTACACCTTC. Encoded protein: CAWSRTDTNYGYTF.